These 32 T cell receptor beta chains share one sample of origin, sequenced in a study of breast tumors, draining lymph nodes, adjacent tissues. TCRdb re-called the multiplex PCR reads with MiXCR, one entry per CDR3 protein. The sample includes tens of thousands of distinct CDR3 sequences, roughly 40% of them seen just once. Material: breast tumor tissue. These receptors all stem from a female donor with breast cancer. Some clones in this sample may be carry-over from other donors' samples.

The gene calls are TRBV7-3 and TRBJ2-2; 15 bases align to TRBD2. Germline loops: CDR1 SGHTA, CDR2 FQGTGA. Unmatched junction bases numbered 3, after V lost 5 bases and J lost 5 bases. This CDR3 comprises 16 residues. CDR3: CASSPGLAGGTGELFF. CDR3 nucleotides: TGTGCCAGCAGCCCGGGACTAGCGGGAGGAACCGGGGAGCTGTTTTTT.

This clonotype was recorded at least ten times. The chain employs TRBV19 and TRBJ1-5; TRBD1 might be the D (5 bases). CDR3 length equals 16 residues. Trimming shortened V by 2 bases and J by 3 bases, and 14 bases separated the two germline ends. Germline CDR1 is LNHDA and CDR2 is SQIVND (reference sequence). The CDR3 sequence is CASSIYRQSNNQPQHF. Written as DNA, the CDR3 is TGTGCCAGTAGTATATATCGACAGTCCAACAATCAGCCCCAGCATTTT.

A remark on this clonotype: One junction end does not reproduce the germline sequence, and a read error may be involved. V is TRBV5-1 and J is TRBJ2-7, with 10 nucleotides matching TRBD2. The CDR3 runs to 14 residues. Per germline, CDR1 SGHRS and CDR2 YFSETQ. The CDR3 spells CASSARTSGNEQYF. CDR3 in DNA: TGTGCCAGCAGCGCACGAACTAGCGGGAACGAGCAGTACTTC.

This clonotype was detected ten times or more. This chain connects TRBV5-1 to TRBJ1-2, with a weak D call TRBD1 (6 bases). CDR3 length: 15 amino acids. CDR1 SGHRS and CDR2 YFSETQ come from the germline V gene. Trimming left V 0 bases short and J 3 bases short, with 12 bases between. This CDR3 reads CASSLDTGSHYGYTF. The CDR3 DNA sequence: TGCGCCAGCAGCTTGGATACAGGGTCCCACTATGGCTACACCTTC.

The chain couples TRBV2 to TRBJ2-5, with 12 positions matching TRBD2. Germline V lookup: CDR1 SNHLY, CDR2 FYNNEI. There are 16 residues in the CDR3. V trimming: 6 bases; J trimming: 1 base; junction bases outside the gene matches: 6. CDR3 nucleotides: TGTGCCAGCAGGGGGGGACTAGCGGGTACCCAAGAGACCCAGTACTTC. This translates into CASRGGLAGTQETQYF.

This clonotype is a singleton in its sample. This chain joins TRBV20-1 and TRBJ2-7; the D is unclear. Trimming shortened V by 2 bases and J by 6 bases, and 17 bases separated the two germline ends. The CDR3 consists of 14 residues. Germline CDR1 is DFQATT and CDR2 is SNEGSKA (reference sequence). The CDR3 nucleotides read TGCAGTGCTAGAATCGGAGCAAAAACCTCCGAGCAGTACTTC. Translation gives CSARIGAKTSEQYF.

This clonotype was observed many times. The genes are TRBV7-2 and TRBJ2-5; D is undetermined. The germline V gene has CDR1 SGHTA and CDR2 FQGNSA. The CDR3 extends over 13 amino acids. Trimming cost V 3 bases and J 5 bases, with 10 bases left between them. DNA of the CDR3: TGTGCCAGCAGCTTGAGAAAATTTGAGACCCAGTACTTC. Its protein is CASSLRKFETQYF.

This clonotype was recorded at least ten times. The chain employs TRBV30 and TRBJ2-1; 12 bases match TRBD2. Trimming removed 2 bases from V and 8 bases from J; junction bases left unmatched: 13. The CDR3 is made up of 17 amino acids. Germline V lookup: CDR1 GTSNPN, CDR2 SVGIG (reference sequence). CDR3: CAWSQGLAGGFGDEQFF. The CDR3 nucleotides are TGTGCCTGGAGTCAAGGGCTAGCGGGAGGGTTTGGCGATGAGCAGTTCTTC.

This clonotype was counted many times. The chain recombines TRBV4-2 with TRBJ1-2, with D perhaps matching TRBD1 (6 bases). Looked up from germline, CDR1 is LGHNA and CDR2 is YNFKEQ. Trimming left V 0 bases short and J 4 bases short, with 18 bases between. The CDR3 spans 17 residues. The CDR3, as DNA: TGTGCCAGCAGCCAAGAGATCGGGGGCGACTCGGTCTATGGCTACACCTTC. It specifies CASSQEIGGDSVYGYTF.

In DNA form, the CDR3 reads TGTGCTAGGTTCGACTCCCGCACAGATACGCAGTATTTT. Translation: CARFDSRTDTQYF. The genes are TRBV25-1 and TRBJ2-3; D ambiguous. Per germline, CDR1 MGHDK and CDR2 SYGVNS. The length of the CDR3 is 13 residues.

A word on this clonotype: With a much larger clone just one base away, this may be a read error. This CDR3 reads CAWSPGPSSGSTIYF. The CDR3 DNA reads TGTGCCTGGAGTCCGGGACCGAGCTCTGGAAGCACCATATATTTT. The chain links TRBV30 to TRBJ1-3, with D possibly being TRBD1 (5 bases). Per the germline V gene, CDR1 is GTSNPN and CDR2 is SVGIG (reference sequence). The CDR3 runs to 15 residues. The variable domain in full, with the rest retrieved from reference TRBV30 and TRBJ1-3, is SQTIHQWPATLVQPVGSPLSLECTVEGTSNPNLYWYRQAAGRGLQLLFYSVGIGQISSEVPQNLSASRPQDRQFILSSKKLLLSDSGFYLCAWSPGPSSGSTIYFGEGSWLTVV.

This clonotype was recorded at least ten times. V gene TRBV7-2 combines with J gene TRBJ2-7; TRBD1 aligns across 11 bases. Germline V CDR1 and CDR2: SGHTA, FQGNSA. The CDR3 contains 15 residues. V trimming: 5 bases; J trimming: 1 base; junction bases outside the gene matches: 4. The CDR3 loop is CASSPGTGGSYEQYF. The CDR3 DNA reads as TGTGCCAGCAGCCCCGGGACAGGGGGTTCCTACGAGCAGTACTTC.

This clonotype was found many times. The CDR3 here is CASSQGARLGYTF. In DNA, the CDR3 is TGTGCCAGCAGCCAGGGGGCGAGGCTCGGCTACACCTTC. The chain is built from TRBV3-1 and TRBJ1-2, with D maybe TRBD1 (6 bases). CDR3 size: 13 residues. Trimming stripped 3 bases from V and 8 bases from J, with 13 bases between. The germline gives CDR1 LGHDT, CDR2 YNNKEL (reference sequence).

This clonotype was detected only a few times. This chain links TRBV27 with TRBJ1-2, with 9 bases identical to TRBD1. This CDR3 comprises 14 residues. With V trimmed by 5 bases and J by 8 bases, 9 bases remained unmatched. Germline V lookup: CDR1 MNHEY, CDR2 SMNVEV (reference sequence). The CDR3 DNA follows: TGTGCCAGCAGTCGAACCGGGACAGGGCAAGGCTACACCTTC. Translated, it gives CASSRTGTGQGYTF.

The gene calls are TRBV7-2 and TRBJ1-1; D remains unclear. This CDR3 contains 15 residues. Between the trimmed V and J ends, which lost 5 bases and 4 bases, there was a span of 17 bases. Germline CDR1 reads SGHTA; CDR2 reads FQGNSA. CDR3 DNA sequence: TGTGCCAGCAGCGCCCGACGGATCATGACCACTGAAGCTTTCTTT. This codes for CASSARRIMTTEAFF.

This clonotype showed up many times. The chain employs TRBV24-1 and TRBJ2-3, with D possibly matching TRBD1 (6 bases). The CDR3 spans 20 residues. Germline V gives CDR1 KGHDR, CDR2 SFDVKD. Trimming left V 5 bases short and J 5 bases short, with 31 bases between. CDR3 residues: CATSASQGVGPSAQGDTQYF. CDR3 nucleotide sequence: TGTGCCACCAGTGCTTCACAGGGTGTAGGGCCGAGCGCCCAGGGAGATACGCAGTATTTT.

This clonotype was observed at least ten times. The chain uses TRBV7-6 and TRBJ2-7, with a tentative D call TRBD2 (6 bases). V gave up 2 bases and J gave up 11 bases, with 19 bases separating them. This CDR3 comprises 14 residues. The germline V gene encodes CDR1 SGHVS and CDR2 FNYEAQ. The CDR3 protein is CASSLNGASDEKYF. CDR3 DNA sequence: TGTGCCAGCAGCTTAAATGGGGCTAGCGACGAAAAGTACTTC.

This clonotype has a count of ten or more. The rearrangement links TRBV19 to TRBJ2-2; D call uncertain. Germline loops: CDR1 LNHDA, CDR2 SQIVND (reference sequence). Trimming took off 7 bases at V and 7 bases at J, with 16 bases between the two ends. The CDR3 has 14 amino acids. In DNA, the CDR3 is TGTGCCAGTAACCAGCGCGAAGTCAGCGGGGAGCTGTTTTTT. This translates into CASNQREVSGELFF.

This clonotype was counted once. The V call is TRBV7-2, the J call TRBJ1-2, with D unresolved. CDR1 and CDR2 from the germline V gene are SGHTA and FQGNSA. The CDR3 sequence is 15 residues long. V was pared by 1 base and J by 0 bases, with 9 bases between. In DNA form, the CDR3 reads TGTGCCAGCAGCTTAGGGGCACCCTCTAACTATGGCTACACCTTC. Protein product: CASSLGAPSNYGYTF.

This sequence joins TRBV10-2 and TRBJ1-2, with D possibly TRBD1 on 5 matching bases. There are 12 residues in the CDR3. Germline CDR1 and CDR2: WSHSY and SAAADI. The ends were cut back, 2 bases at V and 8 bases at J, with 9 bases in the middle. The CDR3 region has the DNA TGCGCCAGCAGTGAGCAGGGAGGGGGCTACACCTTC. Translating gives CASSEQGGGYTF.

This clonotype is medium-sized in the sample. This sequence joins TRBV7-8 and TRBJ2-2; unclear D gene. Germline V CDR1 and CDR2: SGHVS, FQNEAQ. The CDR3 is made up of 13 amino acids. V was shortened by 5 bases and J by 1 base, with 5 bases between the two germline ends. The DNA for the CDR3 is TGTGCCAGCAGCGTAAAGAACACCGGGGAGCTGTTTTTT. It translates to CASSVKNTGELFF.

This clonotype was seen only a few times. This sequence joins TRBV5-8 and TRBJ1-6, with D possibly TRBD1 on 5 matching bases. CDR3 length: 14 amino acids. Germline V CDR1 and CDR2: SGHTS, YDEGEE. The ends were cut back, 5 bases at V and 9 bases at J, with 15 bases in the middle. The CDR3 sequence: CASRFGGPSSPLHF. The CDR3, as DNA: TGTGCCAGCAGATTCGGGGGACCGAGTTCACCCCTCCACTTT.

There are many counts of this clonotype. The rearrangement joins TRBV6-6 to TRBJ2-2, with D possibly TRBD2 on 5 matching bases. V dropped 5 bases and J dropped 2 bases, with 6 bases sitting between them. The CDR3 spans 13 residues. Looked up from germline, CDR1 is MNHNY and CDR2 is SVGAGI (reference sequence). CDR3 nucleotide sequence: TGTGCCAGCAGTCCTAGCAACACCGGGGAGCTGTTTTTT. This gives the protein CASSPSNTGELFF.

This clonotype was counted a few times. The chain recombines TRBV3-1 with TRBJ2-1; TRBD2 matches at 12 bases. After removal of 3 bases from V and 0 bases from J, the junction contained 12 bases not matched to a gene. The germline CDR1 and CDR2 sequences are LGHDT and YNNKEL (reference sequence). This CDR3 is 20 amino acids long. Here the CDR3 reads CASSQGTSGPGPLSYNEQFF. CDR3 bases: TGTGCCAGCAGCCAGGGGACTAGCGGGCCAGGCCCCCTCTCCTACAATGAGCAGTTCTTC.

This sequence joins TRBV5-8 and TRBJ1-5, with unresolved D. This CDR3 is built from 15 residues. Germline V gives CDR1 SGHTS, CDR2 YDEGEE. V was pared by 8 bases and J by 0 bases, with 15 bases between. CDR3 protein: CASSPVRASNQPQHF. DNA of the CDR3: TGTGCCAGTAGCCCGGTAAGGGCTAGCAATCAGCCCCAGCATTTT.

Regarding this clonotype: This sequence may be a read error, since a much larger clone differs from it by one base. The V gene is TRBV2, the J gene TRBJ2-5; the D gene is possibly TRBD1 (5 bases). CDR3 size: 14 residues. Looked up from germline, CDR1 is SNHLY and CDR2 is FYNNEI. This chain's CDR3 is CASSPRTIQETRYF. CDR3 coding DNA: TGTGCCAGCAGTCCCCGGACAATACAAGAGACCCGGTACTTC.

This clonotype was found a few times. Since a much larger clone is just one base distant, this may be a read error. The chain links TRBV5-5 to TRBJ1-2; D is uncertain. Germline values: CDR1 SGHKS, CDR2 YYEKEE (reference sequence). CDR3 length: 12 amino acids. The CDR3 bases are TGTGCCGGCAGCTTTTCTTTGGGTGGCTACACCTTC. Amino acids: CAGSFSLGGYTF.

Many counts were recorded for this clonotype. This sequence may be a read error, since a much larger clone differs from it by one base. The rearrangement links TRBV20-1 to TRBJ2-7, with no clear D. Germline V gives CDR1 DFQATT, CDR2 SNEGSKA (reference sequence). V lost 3 bases and J 6 bases, leaving 18 bases between the germline ends. The CDR3 totals 14 residues. Written as DNA, the CDR3 is TGCAGTGCTAGCCTGCCCCAGAATTACTCCGAGCAGTACTTC. The encoded protein is CSASLPQNYSEQYF.

This clonotype was seen many times. The chain combines TRBV11-2 with TRBJ2-2; 7 positions agree with TRBD1. This CDR3 has 13 amino acids. The trim removed 5 bases at V and 7 bases at J, leaving 4 bases unmatched. From germline, CDR1 is SGHAT and CDR2 FQNNGV. For the CDR3, the DNA is TGTGCCAGCAGCAAACGACAGGGCGGGGAGCTGTTTTTT. Translation: CASSKRQGGELFF.

The sample holds many counts of this clonotype. The junction departs from germline at one end; a sequencing error may be responsible. This chain uses TRBV29-1 with TRBJ2-7, with D unresolved. This CDR3 has 15 residues. Germline CDR1 SQVTM, CDR2 ANQGSEA. In DNA, the CDR3 is TGCAGCGTGGAAGGCGGTGGCAAGCCCCCCTACGAGCAGTACTTC. It yields the protein CSVEGGGKPPYEQYF.

A few counts support this clonotype. A clone one base away is much larger, so this may be a read error. This sequence joins TRBV3-1 and TRBJ2-7; TRBD2 matches at 10 bases. CDR1 and CDR2 from the germline V gene are LGHDT and YNNKEL (reference sequence). This CDR3 is built from 14 residues. The ends lost 5 bases at V and 5 bases at J; junction bases unmatched: 6. CDR3 DNA: TGTGCCAGCAGCTTGGCTAGCGGGAGCCACGAGCAGTACTTC. Translation: CASSLASGSHEQYF.

With respect to this clonotype: It may be a read error: a sequence one base away is much more abundant. The chain employs TRBV6-2 or TRBV6-3 and TRBJ1-5, with D possibly TRBD1 on 5 matching bases. CDR3 length: 15 residues. In germline, CDR1 is MNHEY, CDR2 SVGEGT. V lost 4 bases and J 6 bases, leaving 16 bases between the germline ends. The CDR3 spells CASSWGSEEIQPQHF. The DNA for the CDR3 is TGTGCCAGCAGTTGGGGCAGTGAGGAGATTCAGCCCCAGCATTTT.